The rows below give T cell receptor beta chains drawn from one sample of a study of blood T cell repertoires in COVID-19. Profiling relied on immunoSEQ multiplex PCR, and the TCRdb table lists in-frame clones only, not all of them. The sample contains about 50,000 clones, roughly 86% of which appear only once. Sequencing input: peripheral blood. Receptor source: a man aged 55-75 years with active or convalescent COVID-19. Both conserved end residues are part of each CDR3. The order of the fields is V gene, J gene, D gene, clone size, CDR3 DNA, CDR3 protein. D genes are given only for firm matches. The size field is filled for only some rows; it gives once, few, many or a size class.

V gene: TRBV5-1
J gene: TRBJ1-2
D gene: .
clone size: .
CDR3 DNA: TGCGCCAGCAGCGTCGGGACCGGGAGACCCTATGGCTACACCTTC
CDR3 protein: CASSVGTGRPYGYTF

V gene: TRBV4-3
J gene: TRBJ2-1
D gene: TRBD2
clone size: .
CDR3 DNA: TGCGCCAGCAGCCAAGATCGGCGCGGGGGTATCTACAATGAGCAGTTCTTC
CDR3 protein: CASSQDRRGGIYNEQFF

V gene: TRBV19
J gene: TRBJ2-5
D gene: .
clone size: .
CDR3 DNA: TGTGCCAGTAACCAGGGCCGCGGAGAGACCCAGTACTTC
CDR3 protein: CASNQGRGETQYF

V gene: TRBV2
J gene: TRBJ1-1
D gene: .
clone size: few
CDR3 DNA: TGTGCCAGCAGTGAAGCTGGGGCGCACACTGAAGCTTTCTTT
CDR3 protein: CASSEAGAHTEAFF

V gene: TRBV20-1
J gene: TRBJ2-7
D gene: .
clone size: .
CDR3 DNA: TGCAGTGCTAGTCCCGGGACCTACGAGCAGTACTTC
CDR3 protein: CSASPGTYEQYF

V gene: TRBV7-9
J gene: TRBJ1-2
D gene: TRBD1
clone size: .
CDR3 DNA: TGTGCCAGCAGCTCTTTTGGACAGGGCGGTAGCTATGGCTACACCTTC
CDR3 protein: CASSSFGQGGSYGYTF

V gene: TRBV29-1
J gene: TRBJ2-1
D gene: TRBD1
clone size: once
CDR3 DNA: TGCAGCGTTGGACAGGGGGCAGGAGATGAGCAGTTCTTC
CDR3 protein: CSVGQGAGDEQFF

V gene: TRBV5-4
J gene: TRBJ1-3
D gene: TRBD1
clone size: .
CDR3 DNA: TGTGCCAGCAGCTCGGGACAGGGAAACACCATATATTTT
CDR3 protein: CASSSGQGNTIYF

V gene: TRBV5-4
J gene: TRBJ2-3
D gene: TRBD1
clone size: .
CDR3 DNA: TGTGCCAGCAGCTTGTATCGAGGGGGCGAGTCCACAGATACGCAGTATTTT
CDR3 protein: CASSLYRGGESTDTQYF

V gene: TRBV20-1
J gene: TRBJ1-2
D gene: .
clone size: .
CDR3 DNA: TGCAGTGCTAGTCCCCCGGGGAACGTCTATGGCTACACCTTC
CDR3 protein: CSASPPGNVYGYTF

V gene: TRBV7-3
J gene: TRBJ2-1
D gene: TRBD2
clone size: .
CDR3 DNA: TGTGCCAGCAGCTTAACAGCGGGGGGGCAAAATTACAATGAGCAGTTCTTC
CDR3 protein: CASSLTAGGQNYNEQFF

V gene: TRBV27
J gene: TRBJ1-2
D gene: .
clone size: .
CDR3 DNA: TGTGCCAGCACCGCATATCGGGGGAGCTATGGCTACACCTTC
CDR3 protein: CASTAYRGSYGYTF

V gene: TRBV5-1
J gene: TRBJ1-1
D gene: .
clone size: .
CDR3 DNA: TGCGCCAGCAGCTTCGGGACAGAAGCTTTCTTT
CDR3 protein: CASSFGTEAFF

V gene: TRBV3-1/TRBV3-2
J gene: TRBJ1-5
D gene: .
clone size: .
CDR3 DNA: TGTGCCAGCAGCCAAGATTCCCAGGGTGGGCAGCCCCAGCATTTT
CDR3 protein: CASSQDSQGGQPQHF

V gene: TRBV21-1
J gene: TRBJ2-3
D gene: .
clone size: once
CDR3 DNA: TGTGCCAGCAGCAAACACCCAGGCACAGATACGCAGTATTTT
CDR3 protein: CASSKHPGTDTQYF

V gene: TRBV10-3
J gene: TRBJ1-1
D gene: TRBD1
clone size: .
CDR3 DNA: TGTGCCATCAGTGAGTCTAGGGGGCAAACTGAAGCTTTCTTT
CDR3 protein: CAISESRGQTEAFF

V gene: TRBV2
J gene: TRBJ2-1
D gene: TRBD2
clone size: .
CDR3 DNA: TGTGCCAGCAGCAGCGGGACTAGCCCGTTCTTC
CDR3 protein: CASSSGTSPFF

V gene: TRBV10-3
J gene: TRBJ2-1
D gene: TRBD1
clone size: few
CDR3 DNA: TGTGCCATCAGTGACGGGACAGGAAACAATGAGCAGTTCTTC
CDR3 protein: CAISDGTGNNEQFF

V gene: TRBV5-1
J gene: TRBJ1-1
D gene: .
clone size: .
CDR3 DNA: TGCGCCAGCAGCTTGGACAGGGACACTGAAGCTTTCTTT
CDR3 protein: CASSLDRDTEAFF

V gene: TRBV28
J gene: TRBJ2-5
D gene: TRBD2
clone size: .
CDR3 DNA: TGTGCCAGCAGCTATTTTTCGGGACTAGGGGTAGGGGAGACCCAGTACTTC
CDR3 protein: CASSYFSGLGVGETQYF

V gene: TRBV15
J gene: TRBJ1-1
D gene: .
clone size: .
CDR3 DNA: TGTGCCACCAGCAGAGCCGGGGGGTTGGCTTTCTTT
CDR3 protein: CATSRAGGLAFF

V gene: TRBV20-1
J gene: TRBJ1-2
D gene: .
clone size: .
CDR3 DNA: TGCAGTGCTAGTCCAGGGCACTACTACTACACCTTC
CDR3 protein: CSASPGHYYYTF

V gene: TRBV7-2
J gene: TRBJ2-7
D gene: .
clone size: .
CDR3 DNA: TGTGCCAGCAGCCCCGGAGGCTCAACCTACTACGAGCAGTACTTC
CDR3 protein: CASSPGGSTYYEQYF

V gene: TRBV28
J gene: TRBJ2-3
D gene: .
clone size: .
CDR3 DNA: TGTGCCAGCAGTTTACTGGAGGCAGATACGCAGTATTTT
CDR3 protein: CASSLLEADTQYF

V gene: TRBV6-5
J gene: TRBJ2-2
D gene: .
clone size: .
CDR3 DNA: TGTGCCAGCCATCGGGGTGAAGCCGGGGAGCTGTTTTTT
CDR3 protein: CASHRGEAGELFF

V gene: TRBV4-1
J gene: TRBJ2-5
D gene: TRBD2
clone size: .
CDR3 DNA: TGCGCCAGCAGCCAAGAAAGGGGACTAGCCTCCGGGGCCCAGTACTTC
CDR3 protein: CASSQERGLASGAQYF

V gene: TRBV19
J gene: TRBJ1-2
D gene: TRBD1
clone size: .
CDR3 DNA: TGTGCCAGTAACAGGGGTTTTTACTATGGCTACACCTTC
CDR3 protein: CASNRGFYYGYTF

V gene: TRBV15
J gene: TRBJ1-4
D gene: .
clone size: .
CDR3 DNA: TGTGCCACCAGCATCGGGTACGAAAAACTGTTTTTT
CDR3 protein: CATSIGYEKLFF

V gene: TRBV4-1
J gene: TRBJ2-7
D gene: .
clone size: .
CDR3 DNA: TGCGCCAGCAGCTTGTCGTTAACCTACGAGCAGTACTTC
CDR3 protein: CASSLSLTYEQYF

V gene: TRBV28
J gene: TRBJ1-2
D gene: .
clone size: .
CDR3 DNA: TGTGCCAGCAGTTTAAGCGGGGAATATGGCTACACCTTC
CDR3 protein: CASSLSGEYGYTF

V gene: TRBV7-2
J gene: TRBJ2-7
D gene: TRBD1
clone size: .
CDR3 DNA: TGTGCCAGCAGCTTTCGACAGGGGTCCTACGAGCAGTACTTC
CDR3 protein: CASSFRQGSYEQYF

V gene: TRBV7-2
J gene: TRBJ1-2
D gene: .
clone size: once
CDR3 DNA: TGTGCCAGCAGCCCGACGACTGTGGGGCTCTATGGCTACACCTTC
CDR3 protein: CASSPTTVGLYGYTF